The rows below give T cell receptor beta chains drawn from one sample of a study of shared clonotypes between healthy human individuals. Using immunoSEQ multiplex PCR, the repertoire was profiled, and TCRdb retains in-frame clones only, with some absent. The table includes approximately 350,000 clones, around 96% detected once. Specimen: memory CD8+ T cells sorted from blood. The receptor source for this set is a man in his thirties or forties in good health. CDR3s include the opening cysteine and the closing phenylalanine or tryptophan. D genes are given only for firm matches. Rows may omit the clone size; those that give it use once, few, many or a size class.

cdr3_aa cdr3_nt v_call clone_size d_call j_call
CASSLNAPTSGRPTYNEQFF TGTGCCAGCAGCTTAAATGCCCCGACTAGCGGGAGACCTACCTACAATGAGCAGTTCTTC TRBV7-3 once TRBD2 TRBJ2-1
CAISDRSLPGLAIPDSYNEQFF TGTGCCATCAGTGATAGGTCGCTACCGGGACTAGCGATCCCCGACTCCTACAATGAGCAGTTCTTC TRBV10-3 . TRBD2 TRBJ2-1
CATNIRGTQYF TGTGCCACCAATATTAGAGGGACCCAGTACTTC TRBV15 . . TRBJ2-5
CASSLQYQETQYF TGTGCCAGCAGCTTGCAGTACCAAGAGACCCAGTACTTC TRBV5-6 . . TRBJ2-5
CASSQNGLAGFVETQYF TGCGCCAGCAGTCAAAATGGTCTAGCGGGATTTGTAGAGACCCAGTACTTC TRBV5-1 once TRBD2 TRBJ2-5
CASSSFGQRSYEQYF TGTGCCAGCAGTTCTTTTGGGCAGCGATCCTACGAGCAGTACTTC TRBV27 . . TRBJ2-7
CASSLAAGGRYNEQFF TGTGCCAGCAGCTTAGCGGCGGGAGGGAGATACAATGAGCAGTTCTTC TRBV7-9 . TRBD2 TRBJ2-1
CASQTSGSTDTQYF TGTGCCTCCCAGACTAGCGGGAGCACAGATACGCAGTATTTT TRBV7-2 . TRBD2 TRBJ2-3
CASSLGLSYGYTF TGTGCCAGTAGTCTCGGACTGAGCTATGGCTACACCTTC TRBV19 once . TRBJ1-2
CASSRPGTGGATEAFF TGTGCCAGCAGCAGACCCGGGACAGGGGGCGCGACTGAAGCTTTCTTT TRBV7-9 . TRBD1 TRBJ1-1
CASTLGGSLLSEQFF TGTGCCAGCACTTTAGGCGGGAGTTTATTGAGTGAGCAGTTCTTC TRBV28 . TRBD2 TRBJ2-1
CASSLTDRVDYGYTF TGTGCCAGCAGCCTTACGGACAGGGTCGACTATGGCTACACCTTC TRBV7-2 . TRBD1 TRBJ1-2
CASSIRGETQYF TGTGCCAGTAGTATTCGGGGGGAGACCCAGTACTTC TRBV19 . . TRBJ2-5
CASSVTGKGYNEQFF TGTGCCAGCAGCGTGACAGGGAAGGGTTACAATGAGCAGTTCTTC TRBV9 . TRBD1 TRBJ2-1
CASKGLAGGPAFYNEQFF TGTGCCAGTAAGGGACTAGCGGGAGGACCGGCGTTTTACAATGAGCAGTTCTTC TRBV19 . TRBD2 TRBJ2-1
CASSLAGGPKGGELFF TGTGCCAGCAGTTTAGCGGGAGGGCCAAAAGGCGGGGAGCTGTTTTTT TRBV28 . TRBD2 TRBJ2-2
CASSQGDRVTNEKLFF TGCGCCAGCAGCCAAGGGGATCGAGTAACTAATGAAAAACTGTTTTTT TRBV4-1 . . TRBJ1-4
CASRGLSTYNEQFF TGTGCCAGCAGGGGACTCTCAACCTACAATGAGCAGTTCTTC TRBV6-6 . . TRBJ2-1
CASSTGYQETQYF TGTGCCAGCAGCACAGGGTACCAAGAGACCCAGTACTTC TRBV11-3 . . TRBJ2-5
CASSLENEQFF TGCGCCAGCAGCTTGGAGAATGAGCAGTTCTTC TRBV5-1 . . TRBJ2-1
CASSRDISNQPQHF TGCGCCAGCAGTAGGGACATCAGCAATCAGCCCCAGCATTTT TRBV10-2 . . TRBJ1-5
CASSHPGGRGTEAFF TGCGCCAGCAGCCATCCTGGCGGCCGTGGCACTGAAGCTTTCTTT TRBV4-1 . . TRBJ1-1
CASSQVIILQPQHF TGCGCCAGCAGCCAGGTAATTATCCTTCAGCCCCAGCATTTT TRBV4-1 . . TRBJ1-5
CASSPGNRVSEQYF TGTGCCAGCAGCCCCGGAAACAGGGTCAGCGAGCAGTACTTC TRBV4-2 . . TRBJ2-7
CASSLAVWDQETQYF TGCGCCAGCAGCTTGGCCGTCTGGGATCAAGAGACCCAGTACTTC TRBV5-1 . . TRBJ2-5
CASSDTTITHRGPSPQHF TGTGCCAGCAGTGACACCACTATTACTCATAGGGGACCGTCGCCCCAGCATTTT TRBV2 once . TRBJ1-5
CASSLAGGSYEQYF TGTGCCAGCAGTCTCGCAGGAGGCTCCTACGAGCAGTACTTC TRBV7-3 . . TRBJ2-7
CASSTQQGTPYEQYF TGTGCCAGCAGTACCCAACAGGGGACCCCCTACGAGCAGTACTTC TRBV6-5 . TRBD1 TRBJ2-7
CAIRRQGDEQYF TGTGCCATCAGGCGACAGGGGGACGAGCAGTACTTC TRBV10-3 . TRBD1 TRBJ2-7
CASTPPPGTSGRGEQFF TGTGCCAGCACCCCCCCACCCGGGACTAGCGGCAGGGGTGAGCAGTTCTTC TRBV2 once TRBD2 TRBJ2-1
CASSSLGHSGNTIYF TGTGCCAGCAGTTCTTTAGGACACTCTGGAAACACCATATATTTT TRBV25-1 . . TRBJ1-3
CASSFLGGTYEQYF TGTGCCAGCAGTTTTCTGGGTGGGACCTACGAGCAGTACTTC TRBV27 . . TRBJ2-7
CASSYNIGQERDTQYF TGTGCCAGCAGCTACAATATAGGACAGGAGCGGGATACGCAGTATTTT TRBV11-2 . TRBD1 TRBJ2-3
CASSLRQGYNEQFF TGTGCCAGCAGCTTGAGACAGGGGTACAATGAGCAGTTCTTC TRBV5-4 . TRBD1 TRBJ2-1
CASSHGETQYF TGTGCCAGCAGTCATGGGGAGACCCAGTACTTC TRBV6-5 . . TRBJ2-5
CASRDRGSTDTQYF TGCGCCAGCCGGGACAGGGGGAGCACAGATACGCAGTATTTT TRBV5-1 . TRBD1 TRBJ2-3
CASSWDIGNTIYF TGTGCCAGCTCTTGGGACATTGGAAACACCATATATTTT TRBV18 few . TRBJ1-3
CASTKGGAVHYGYTF TGTGCCAGCACTAAAGGGGGGGCGGTGCACTATGGCTACACCTTC TRBV7-2 . . TRBJ1-2
CATSRDPGGYSYGYTF TGTGCCACCAGCAGAGATCCCGGAGGGTATAGCTATGGCTACACCTTC TRBV15 . . TRBJ1-2
CASSQDTEAFF TGTGCCAGCAGCCAAGACACTGAAGCTTTCTTT TRBV4-2 . . TRBJ1-1
CASSPQGTLTEAFF TGTGCCAGCAGTCCACAGGGGACCCTCACTGAAGCTTTCTTT TRBV28 . TRBD1 TRBJ1-1
CASSLVALAGGNEQFF TGTGCCAGCAGCTTAGTAGCCCTAGCGGGAGGCAATGAGCAGTTCTTC TRBV11-2 once TRBD2 TRBJ2-1
CASSVAPQSSTDTQYF TGTGCCAGCAGCGTAGCTCCGCAGTCTAGCACAGATACGCAGTATTTT TRBV9 . . TRBJ2-3
CASSSYTLRTGLNTEAFF TGTGCCAGCAGTTCCTATACCCTACGGACAGGTCTGAACACTGAAGCTTTCTTT TRBV28 . TRBD1 TRBJ1-1
CASSEQAELSYEQYF TGTGCCAGCAGTGAACAGGCCGAGCTCTCCTACGAGCAGTACTTC TRBV6-1 . . TRBJ2-7
CASSRHTDTQYF TGTGCCAGCAGCCGACACACAGATACGCAGTATTTT TRBV4-2 . . TRBJ2-3
CASSPVPSYEQYF TGTGCCAGCAGCCCCGTCCCCTCCTACGAGCAGTACTTC TRBV7-9 once . TRBJ2-7
CASSSTGGEETQYF TGCGCCAGCAGCTCAACAGGGGGCGAAGAGACCCAGTACTTC TRBV5-1 . TRBD1 TRBJ2-5
CASSVDSNEKLFF TGTGCCAGCAGCGTGGACAGCAATGAAAAACTGTTTTTT TRBV13 . . TRBJ1-4
CSAKGNEQFF TGCAGTGCTAAGGGCAATGAGCAGTTCTTC TRBV20-1 . . TRBJ2-1
CASSPRLAGALETQYF TGCGCCAGCAGCCCGCGACTAGCGGGAGCCCTGGAGACCCAGTACTTC TRBV5-1 . TRBD2 TRBJ2-5
CASRQGGDFYGYTF TGTGCCAGCAGACAGGGGGGGGATTTTTATGGCTACACCTTC TRBV6-1 . TRBD1 TRBJ1-2
CSARTGEGYTF TGCAGTGCTAGGACAGGGGAGGGCTACACCTTC TRBV20-1 . TRBD1 TRBJ1-2
CASSQPRDRQNF TGCGCCAGCAGCCAACCACGGGACAGACAGAACTTC TRBV4-1 once TRBD1 TRBJ1-2